These 10 T cell receptor beta chains were all obtained from the same sample, sequenced in a study of T cells in Graves' hyperthyroidism and ophthalmopathy. Amplification targeted TCR beta CDR3 regions from RNA transcripts. The HTBI primer set served for first-round RT-PCR of the TCR CDR3. TCRdb fed the multiplex PCR reads into MiXCR, producing one record per CDR3 protein. The sample lists about 420,000 distinct CDR3 sequences, 15% to 17% occurring once. The sample was blood. The origin of the receptors is a young woman with Graves' hyperthyroidism.

This clonotype appeared many times. This sequence joins TRBV2 and TRBJ1-2, with D possibly matching TRBD1 (6 bases). Germline CDR1 is SNHLY and CDR2 is FYNNEI. CDR3 size: 16 residues. V was trimmed by 3 bases and J by 7 bases, leaving 21 bases between them. The CDR3 spells CASSEEGQGHVSGYTF. The DNA for the CDR3 is TGTGCCAGCAGTGAGGAGGGGCAGGGGCACGTAAGTGGCTACACCTTC. Full variable domain (remainder filled in from reference TRBV2 and TRBJ1-2): EPEVTQTPSHQVTQMGQEVILRCVPISNHLYFYWYRQILGQKVEFLVSFYNNEISEKSEIFDDQFSVERPDGSNFTLKIRSTKLEDSAMYFCASSEEGQGHVSGYTFGSGTRLTVV.

This clonotype appeared many times. The chain links TRBV6-1 to TRBJ1-5; no reliable D call. V was clipped by 5 bases and J by 2 bases, with 10 bases between them. Germline assignment: CDR1 MNHNS and CDR2 SASEGT. The CDR3 contains 14 residues. CDR3 loop: CASSRRGGNQPQHF. The CDR3 DNA reads as TGTGCCAGCAGTCGCCGCGGGGGCAATCAGCCCCAGCATTTT.

This clonotype showed up many times. The chain combines TRBV7-3 with TRBJ2-5, with 8 bases aligning to TRBD1. Germline V gene data show CDR1 as SGHTA and CDR2 as FQGTGA. The V segment lost 5 bases and the J segment 4 bases; nucleotides outside the gene matches: 12. This CDR3 has 16 residues. CDR3 nucleotide sequence: TGTGCCAGCAGCACAGGGGGACCGGGACAAGGAGAGACCCAGTACTTC. Translating gives CASSTGGPGQGETQYF.

This clonotype was observed a handful of times. The CDR3 DNA sequence: TGCGCCAGCAGCTTGGCTTCCGGGCCTCGACCTTACGAGCAGTACTTC. Translating gives CASSLASGPRPYEQYF. The genes are TRBV5-1 and TRBJ2-7; unclear D gene. The germline gives CDR1 SGHRS, CDR2 YFSETQ. The CDR3 sequence is 16 residues long. Deletions cut 0 bases from V and 4 bases from J, with 17 bases between.

Only a few counts were recorded for this clonotype. The CDR3: CSAREFGQQSNSPLHF. CDR3 DNA sequence: TGCAGTGCTAGAGAGTTCGGACAACAGTCTAATTCACCCCTCCACTTT. The chain employs TRBV20-1 and TRBJ1-6; the D gene is possibly TRBD1 (5 bases). Trimming cost V 0 bases and J 6 bases, with 15 bases left between them. CDR1 and CDR2 from the germline V gene are DFQATT and SNEGSKA (reference sequence). The CDR3 loop spans 16 amino acids.

V is TRBV7-7 and J is TRBJ2-5; TRBD1 is a possible D gene (5 bases). Germline CDR1 is SSHAT and CDR2 is FNYEAQ (reference sequence). CDR3 length: 16 amino acids. The CDR3 region is CAVRSLPGKTGVTQYF. As DNA, the CDR3 is TGTGCTGTTCGTAGCCTTCCAGGGAAGACCGGCGTGACCCAGTACTTC.

Many counts were recorded for this clonotype. V gene TRBV20-1 combines with J gene TRBJ1-2; TRBD1 is a possible D gene (5 bases). The CDR3 runs to 16 residues. V dropped 0 bases and J dropped 5 bases, with 19 bases sitting between them. Germline V lookup: CDR1 DFQATT, CDR2 SNEGSKA (reference sequence). This CDR3 is CSARDLGNVGGYGYTF. CDR3 in DNA: TGCAGTGCTAGAGACCTCGGGAACGTTGGGGGTTATGGCTACACCTTC.

This clonotype was found once. The chain has TRBV5-1 and TRBJ2-7; TRBD1 might be the D (6 bases). This CDR3 has 14 amino acids. V gave up 0 bases and J gave up 7 bases, with 14 bases separating them. The germline gives CDR1 SGHRS, CDR2 YFSETQ. In DNA form, the CDR3 reads TGCGCCAGCAGCTTGGGGGACATTGGAGGTGAGCAGTACTTC. It codes for CASSLGDIGGEQYF.

This clonotype was detected many times. CDR3 amino acids: CAIKGSTSTDTQYF. As DNA, the CDR3 is TGTGCCATCAAGGGGTCGACTAGCACAGATACGCAGTATTTT. The chain couples TRBV10-3 to TRBJ2-3; D might be TRBD1 (5 bases). With 7 bases removed from V and 0 bases from J, the gap between germline ends came to 11 bases. Germline CDR1 is ENHRY and CDR2 is SYGVKD. The CDR3 runs to 14 residues.

This clonotype was seen at least ten times. An end of the junction does not agree with germline; a read error may underlie this. The rearrangement uses TRBV7-9 and TRBJ2-1; 10 nucleotides align to TRBD2. The CDR3 consists of 16 residues. Looked up from germline, CDR1 is SEHNR and CDR2 is FQNEAQ (reference sequence). DNA of the CDR3: TGTGCCAGCACCTTAGCGGGAGGAAGCACCTACAATGAGCAGTTCTTC. Protein sequence: CASTLAGGSTYNEQFF.